The 32 T cell receptor beta chains below were found in one sample sequenced in a study of cytomegalovirus exposure and HLA in healthy donors. 60 Vbeta and 13 Jbeta primers were used in PCR. Clones were read by immunoSEQ multiplex PCR, and TCRdb kept only the in-frame ones, dropping some. Of some 130,000 clones listed, about 70% are singletons. Sequencing input: PBMCs. The origin of the receptors is a male donor in good health and CMV-seronegative.

This clone was recorded a few times. The chain uses TRBV5-4 and TRBJ2-1, with 8 bases lining up with TRBD2. CDR1 is SGHNT, CDR2 YYREEE, per germline (reference sequence). V dropped 4 bases and J dropped 0; count of bases not matched to a gene: 3. This CDR3 has 15 residues. CDR3 protein: CASSRGGGSYNEQFF. In DNA, the CDR3 is TGTGCCAGCAGCCGGGGGGGCGGCTCCTACAATGAGCAGTTCTTC.

The V gene is TRBV6-6, the J gene TRBJ2-1; tentative D call: TRBD2 (5 bases). Germline V lookup: CDR1 MNHNY, CDR2 SVGAGI (reference sequence). This CDR3 is built from 14 residues. V lost 0 bases and J lost 2, with 5 bases in between. The CDR3 DNA sequence: TGTGCCAGCAGTTACTCTAGCGCCTACAATGAGCAGTTCTTC. Translation gives CASSYSSAYNEQFF.

This sequence joins TRBV7-9 and TRBJ2-1; 7 nucleotides line up with TRBD1. Germline V gives CDR1 SEHNR, CDR2 FQNEAQ (reference sequence). After removal of 5 bases from V and 2 bases from J, the junction contained 6 bases not matched to a gene. The CDR3 totals 15 residues. This chain's CDR3 is CASSDRGTAYNEQFF. The CDR3 DNA follows: TGTGCCAGCAGCGACCGAGGGACAGCCTACAATGAGCAGTTCTTC.

J is TRBJ1-3 and V is TRBV29-1; 7 positions agree with TRBD1. Germline V gives CDR1 SQVTM, CDR2 ANQGSEA. This CDR3 spans 12 amino acids. V dropped 6 bases and J dropped 2; count of bases not matched to a gene: 1. The CDR3 loop reads CSVTGTGNTIYF. The CDR3 DNA reads as TGCAGCGTGACAGGGACTGGAAACACCATATATTTT.

The count of this clone is one. The V call is TRBV30, the J call TRBJ2-3; D gene uncertain. Looked up from germline, CDR1 is GTSNPN and CDR2 is SVGIG (reference sequence). V shed 4 bases and J shed 1 base, with 12 bases lying between them. The CDR3 spans 14 residues. CDR3 sequence (DNA): TGTGCCTGGACCCCGACAATGGGCACAGATACGCAGTATTTT. This codes for CAWTPTMGTDTQYF.

This sequence joins TRBV5-1 and TRBJ2-7, with TRBD2 matching over 8 bases. The CDR3 spans 14 residues. V was clipped by 0 bases and J by 6 bases; unmatched bases: 5. CDR1 SGHRS and CDR2 YFSETQ come from the germline V gene. DNA for the CDR3: TGCGCCAGCAGCTTGGACGGTCGGGAGGGCGAGCAGTACTTC. It specifies CASSLDGREGEQYF.

V and J are TRBV6-4 and TRBJ1-2, with TRBD1 matching 10 bases. The CDR3 sequence is 18 residues long. The junction had 19 bases not matched to a gene; V was cut back by 6 bases and J by 6 bases. CDR1 and CDR2 (germline): MRHNA, SNTAGT. CDR3 protein: CASSGQPGTGASLDGYTF. Here the CDR3 DNA reads TGTGCCAGCAGCGGACAACCCGGGACAGGGGCTTCTTTGGATGGCTACACCTTC.

This sequence joins TRBV4-2 and TRBJ2-1, with TRBD2 identical over 8 bases. With 3 bases clipped from V and 2 bases from J, the junction kept 3 bases outside the gene matches. In germline, CDR1 is LGHNA, CDR2 YNFKEQ. The CDR3 is 15 amino acids. In nucleotides, the CDR3 is TGTGCCAGCAGCCAGCGGGGGGAAGCCTACAATGAGCAGTTCTTC. Translation gives CASSQRGEAYNEQFF.

The chain couples TRBV6-5 to TRBJ1-6, with 7 bases identical to TRBD1. The CDR3 has 16 amino acids. Germline CDR1 and CDR2: MNHEY and SVGAGI. V lost 1 base, J lost 5 bases, and 5 bases stayed unmatched. CDR3 sequence: CASSYYRQGNNSPLHF. The CDR3 region has the DNA TGTGCCAGCAGTTACTACAGACAGGGCAATAATTCACCCCTCCACTTT.

Written as DNA, the CDR3 is TGTGCCAGCAGCTTAGAAGAGGTTACCGGGGAGCTGTTTTTT. Translated, it gives CASSLEEVTGELFF. This chain uses TRBV7-9 with TRBJ2-2; D not resolved. The CDR3 is made up of 14 amino acids. V lost 1 base and J 5 bases, leaving 8 bases between the germline ends. Germline lookup yields CDR1 SEHNR and CDR2 FQNEAQ (reference sequence).

The chain combines TRBV6-1 with TRBJ1-1; 7 bases are shared with TRBD1. Germline V gene sequence: CDR1 MNHNS, CDR2 SASEGT. The CDR3 has 14 residues. Unmatched junction bases numbered 3, after V lost 1 base and J lost 4 bases. In DNA form, the CDR3 reads TGTGCCAGCAGTGAAGAACAGGGGATCACTGAAGCTTTCTTT. Its protein product is CASSEEQGITEAFF.

The chain joins TRBV19 to TRBJ2-5; no clear D. CDR3 length: 17 amino acids. CDR1 and CDR2 (germline): LNHDA, SQIVND (reference sequence). V lost 5 bases, J lost 1 base, and 20 bases lay in between. As DNA, the CDR3 is TGTGCCAGTAGTCAATTTCTAACCGATCTTTTCCAAGAGACCCAGTACTTC. This gives the protein CASSQFLTDLFQETQYF.

This chain joins TRBV7-9 and TRBJ2-1; perhaps TRBD2 as D (7 bases). The CDR3 is 19 amino acids. Per the germline V gene, CDR1 is SEHNR and CDR2 is FQNEAQ (reference sequence). The germline V and J ends were trimmed by 7 bases and 4 bases, with 29 bases remaining between them. This chain's CDR3 is CASTSIPVGGGPLYNEQFF. The CDR3 bases are TGTGCCAGCACCTCCATTCCTGTTGGGGGGGGGCCCCTTTACAATGAGCAGTTCTTC.

V usage is TRBV27 and J usage is TRBJ2-7; possible D gene TRBD2, 5 bases. Germline loops: CDR1 MNHEY, CDR2 SMNVEV (reference sequence). Trimming shortened V by 2 bases and J by 2 bases, and 10 bases separated the two germline ends. The CDR3 length is 14 residues. CDR3: CASSLAGGPYEQYF. The CDR3 coding sequence is TGTGCCAGCAGTTTAGCGGGCGGACCCTACGAGCAGTACTTC.

This clone was seen more than once but under ten times. This chain connects TRBV4-2 to TRBJ1-3; D unresolved. V lost 0 bases and J lost 0, with 15 bases in between. From germline, CDR1 is LGHNA and CDR2 YNFKEQ. The CDR3 spans 18 residues. CDR3 sequence (DNA): TGTGCCAGCAGCCAAGATCCCGGAGGGCTGCTCTCTGGAAACACCATATATTTT. The encoded protein is CASSQDPGGLLSGNTIYF.

The chain employs TRBV28 and TRBJ1-4; TRBD1 might be the D (6 bases). The CDR3 consists of 15 residues. Germline loops: CDR1 MDHEN, CDR2 SYDVKM. The V and J ends lost 6 bases and 8 bases respectively, with 19 bases between them. The CDR3 region is CASRIFRGQLEKLFF. As DNA, the CDR3 is TGTGCCAGCAGAATTTTCAGGGGCCAGCTAGAAAAACTGTTTTTT.

The chain recombines TRBV6-1 with TRBJ2-7, with D unclear. CDR3 size: 15 residues. CDR1 and CDR2 (germline): MNHNS, SASEGT. The ends were cut back, 3 bases at V and 2 bases at J, with 14 bases in the middle. This CDR3 is CASSEVTTPPYEQYF. For the CDR3, the DNA is TGTGCCAGCAGTGAGGTGACAACTCCGCCCTACGAGCAGTACTTC.

Regarding this clone: An end of the junction differs from the germline gene, which may be a read error. The rearrangement links TRBV29-1 to TRBJ2-1; TRBD2 matches 10 bases. The germline CDR1 and CDR2 sequences are SQVTM and ANQGSEA. The CDR3 spans 15 residues. The CDR3 loop reads CSVKERGGSYNEQFF. DNA of the CDR3: TGCAGCGTTAAAGAGCGGGGGGGCTCCTACAATGAGCAGTTCTTC.

The chain joins TRBV9 to TRBJ1-3, with 7 bases aligning to TRBD1. V lost 4 bases and J lost 2; bases outside the gene matches: 6. CDR1 is SGDLS, CDR2 YYNGEE, per germline. There are 15 residues in the CDR3. The CDR3 loop reads CASSPVQGAGNTIYF. In DNA form, the CDR3 reads TGTGCCAGCAGCCCCGTCCAGGGGGCTGGAAACACCATATATTTT.

The rearrangement joins TRBV6-1 to TRBJ2-7; D may be TRBD1 (6 bases). Germline CDR1 and CDR2: MNHNS and SASEGT. The V end was cut by 8 bases, the J end by 2 bases, with 13 bases between. CDR3 length: 13 residues. The CDR3 spells CASGWTVTYEQYF. The CDR3 DNA reads TGTGCCAGCGGCTGGACAGTGACCTACGAGCAGTACTTC.

A few counts support this clone. V is TRBV25-1 and J is TRBJ2-1; the D is unclear. With 3 bases removed from V and 9 bases from J, the gap between germline ends came to 9 bases. The CDR3 is made up of 12 amino acids. CDR1 is MGHDK and CDR2 is SYGVNS in the germline V gene. The chain's CDR3 is CASSDPVREQFF. CDR3 sequence (DNA): TGTGCCAGCAGTGATCCGGTGCGTGAGCAGTTCTTC. Supplemented by reference TRBV25-1 and TRBJ2-1, the full variable domain reads EADIYQTPRYLVIGTGKKITLECSQTMGHDKMYWYQQDPGMELHLIHYSYGVNSTEKGDLSSESTVSRIRTEHFPLTLESARPSHTSQYLCASSDPVREQFFGPGTRLTVL.

The V and J genes are TRBV18 and TRBJ2-1, with D uncertain. Germline V CDR1 and CDR2: KGHSH, LQKENI. V lost 3 bases to trimming and J lost 12 bases, with 18 bases between them. The CDR3 spans 14 residues. As DNA, the CDR3 is TGTGCCAGCTCACCTGTAGTAGCTTTGGTTAGGCAGTTCTTC. Translated: CASSPVVALVRQFF.

This clone was picked up a small number of times. V and J are TRBV2 and TRBJ2-5; 8 bases are a match to TRBD1. Trimming at V came to 4 bases and at J to 4 bases, leaving 11 bases not matched to a gene. Germline V gene lookup returns CDR1 SNHLY and CDR2 FYNNEI. The length of the CDR3 is 16 residues. The CDR3 protein is CASSGGTGRGGETQYF. CDR3 nucleotides: TGTGCCAGCAGTGGAGGGACAGGCCGCGGTGGAGAGACCCAGTACTTC.

The chain employs TRBV10-3 and TRBJ2-1; possibly TRBD2 for D (6 bases). The CDR3 runs 15 residues. Germline V gives CDR1 ENHRY, CDR2 SYGVKD. Trimming took off 2 bases at V and 2 bases at J, with 10 bases between the two ends. CDR3 region: CAISERERTYNEQFF. Written as DNA, the CDR3 is TGTGCCATCAGTGAGCGGGAGAGGACCTACAATGAGCAGTTCTTC.

This chain links TRBV20-1 with TRBJ2-5; the D gene is possibly TRBD2 (6 bases). Germline V gene sequence: CDR1 DFQATT, CDR2 SNEGSKA (reference sequence). The CDR3 has 11 residues. The V and J ends lost 0 bases and 7 bases respectively, with 6 bases between them. CDR3 nucleotides: TGCAGTGCTAGAGAGGGGGGGACCCAGTACTTC. Amino acid sequence: CSAREGGTQYF.

J is TRBJ2-7 and V is TRBV4-3; D call uncertain. V lost 3 bases to trimming and J lost 4 bases, with 10 bases between them. CDR1 and CDR2 from the germline V gene are LGHNA and YSLEER. The CDR3 is 13 residues long. Written as DNA, the CDR3 is TGCGCCAGCAGCCATTCTTCTTTGTACGAGCAGTACTTC. Translated: CASSHSSLYEQYF.

This chain links TRBV4-3 with TRBJ1-1, with D maybe TRBD1 (5 bases). The germline V gene has CDR1 LGHNA and CDR2 YSLEER. The CDR3 runs 17 residues. Trimming took 1 base from V and 4 from J, leaving 19 bases between them. Here the CDR3 reads CASSQGLRGSGGTEAFF. The CDR3 nucleotides read TGCGCCAGCAGCCAAGGTCTGAGGGGTTCCGGGGGCACTGAAGCTTTCTTT.

This clone appeared once. The rearrangement uses TRBV4-3 and TRBJ2-7; 10 bases align to TRBD1. V was clipped by 0 bases and J by 6 bases; unmatched bases: 8. CDR1 and CDR2 (germline): LGHNA, YSLEER. There are 16 residues in the CDR3. The CDR3 nucleotides read TGCGCCAGCAGCCAAGATCCCGCCGGGACAGGGGTCGAGCAGTACTTC. It is translated as CASSQDPAGTGVEQYF.

The chain joins TRBV7-9 to TRBJ1-1; 9 nucleotides agree with TRBD1. This CDR3 spans 14 amino acids. The V gene's germline CDR1 is SEHNR and CDR2 FQNEAQ (reference sequence). With 6 bases clipped from V and 4 bases from J, the junction kept 6 bases outside the gene matches. The CDR3 region is CASSKQGAGTEAFF. The CDR3 DNA is TGTGCCAGCAGTAAACAGGGGGCGGGCACTGAAGCTTTCTTT.

This clone was seen a handful of times. The chain employs TRBV6-5 and TRBJ2-7, with a possible D match to TRBD2 (5 bases). The V gene lost 0 bases and the J gene lost 5 bases, with 17 bases spanning the gap. CDR1 and CDR2 (germline): MNHEY, SVGAGI. The CDR3 covers 16 residues. CDR3 sequence (DNA): TGTGCCAGCAGTTACTCGATCTATACCCCGGGGAACGAGCAGTACTTC. Its protein product is CASSYSIYTPGNEQYF.

This clone came up a few times. The genes are TRBV27 and TRBJ2-7, with D possibly TRBD1 on 6 matching bases. The CDR3 runs 14 residues. CDR1 and CDR2 from the germline V gene are MNHEY and SMNVEV (reference sequence). V was shortened by 3 bases and J by 2 bases, with 11 bases between the two germline ends. The CDR3 loop reads CASSLVQGTYEQYF. CDR3 nucleotide sequence: TGTGCCAGCAGTTTGGTACAGGGCACCTACGAGCAGTACTTC.

V gene TRBV2 combines with J gene TRBJ2-5, with 16 bases fitting TRBD2. V shed 6 bases and J 4 bases; nucleotides not matched to a gene: 11. This CDR3 has 18 residues. CDR1 is SNHLY, CDR2 FYNNEI, per germline. The CDR3, as DNA: TGTGCCAGCAGAGCCGGGACTAGCGGGGGGGCCGGGGTAGAGACCCAGTACTTC. Translated, it gives CASRAGTSGGAGVETQYF.